One and the same sample provided the 16 T cell receptor beta chains below, sequenced in a study of T cells expressing NK-cell markers. TCRdb re-called the 5' RACE reads, yielding one record per CDR3 amino acid sequence without DNA. The specimen's table records approximately 150,000 distinct CDR3 sequences. Specimen: blood T cells: a sorted CD56 or NKG2C T cell subset, CD4+ or CD8+ T cells, or bulk PBMC T cells (not recorded which). The receptors derive from a man between 18 and 35 years old in good health.

The CDR3 spells CSVATAPNQPQHF. The chain uses TRBV29-1 and TRBJ1-5; lacking DNA, the TRBD1 call made by TCRdb goes unchecked. Germline V CDR1 and CDR2: SQVTM, ANQGSEA. There are 13 residues in the CDR3.

The chain recombines TRBV12-3 or TRBV12-4 with TRBJ2-1. CDR3 length: 13 amino acids. The CDR3 loop is CASTHTMYSEQFF.

The V and J genes are TRBV25-1 and TRBJ1-1. The CDR3 extends over 13 amino acids. Looked up from germline, CDR1 is MGHDK and CDR2 is SYGVNS. The CDR3 region is CASSEARNTEAFF.

The chain employs TRBV7-2 and TRBJ2-1; the D call from TCRdb, TRBD1, cannot be confirmed without DNA. This CDR3 is 15 amino acids long. The germline CDR1 and CDR2 sequences are SGHTA and FQGNSA. The CDR3 here is CASSLDITLTDEQFF.

The V gene is TRBV7-9, the J gene TRBJ2-5; TCRdb indicates TRBD1, and absent DNA this call remains unverified. This CDR3 region has 14 residues. Germline V gene lookup returns CDR1 SEHNR and CDR2 FQNEAQ (reference sequence). CDR3: CASSSLFESETQYF.

The V call is TRBV20-1, the J call TRBJ2-2; TCRdb picks TRBD2, but there is no DNA to check that call. Germline-derived CDR1 and CDR2 are DFQATT and SNEGSKA (reference sequence). This CDR3 region has 13 residues. CDR3 residues: CSARASSGTRLFF.

This rearrangement joins TRBV29-1 to TRBJ2-7; TCRdb outputs TRBD2, but without DNA this stays unchecked. CDR1 and CDR2 (germline): SQVTM, ANQGSEA. The CDR3 length is 13 residues. CDR3 loop: CSVDIGPSYEQYF.

The rearrangement uses TRBV6-1 and TRBJ2-7; the D call of TRBD1 rests on TCRdb alone, since no DNA is present to check it. Germline CDR1 reads MNHNS; CDR2 reads SASEGT. The CDR3 sequence is 15 residues long. The CDR3 region is CASSGTPLNAYEQYF.

The chain uses TRBV7-6 and TRBJ2-1; lacking DNA, the TRBD1 call made by TCRdb goes unchecked. This CDR3 comprises 17 residues. The germline V gene encodes CDR1 SGHVS and CDR2 FNYEAQ. The CDR3 loop reads CASSSENNEGHYNEQFF.

The chain couples TRBV5-1 to TRBJ2-7. CDR1 and CDR2 (germline): SGHRS, YFSETQ. The CDR3 has 14 amino acids. The CDR3 is CASSYTGASYEQYF.

V usage is TRBV27 and J usage is TRBJ2-1; TCRdb calls TRBD2, which cannot be checked without DNA. The CDR3 runs to 17 residues. The germline V gene has CDR1 MNHEY and CDR2 SMNVEV (reference sequence). The CDR3 loop reads CASSDGTSGPSYNEQFF.

This chain links TRBV29-1 with TRBJ2-1; the TCRdb D gene call, TRBD1, has no DNA to confirm it. The CDR3 is 11 residues long. Germline assignment: CDR1 SQVTM and CDR2 ANQGSEA. CDR3 sequence reads: CSVGDGLEQFF.

The chain combines TRBV12-3 or TRBV12-4 with TRBJ2-3; the TCRdb D gene call, TRBD1, has no DNA to confirm it. The CDR3 runs 15 residues. CDR3 amino acids: CASRPGTERTDTQYF.

This chain links TRBV12-3 or TRBV12-4 with TRBJ2-2; TCRdb lists TRBD1, though no DNA is available to test this call. This CDR3 contains 15 residues. CDR3 region: CASSLVSGDTGELFF.

CDR3 sequence reads: CASTISGTDTQYF. V is TRBV12-3 or TRBV12-4 and J is TRBJ2-3. The CDR3 contains 13 residues.

This chain joins TRBV5-4 and TRBJ1-2; TCRdb's D gene call, TRBD1, goes unchecked for lack of DNA. This CDR3 region has 14 residues. From germline, CDR1 is SGHNT and CDR2 YYREEE (reference sequence). CDR3 amino acids: CASSPWTGLYGYTF.